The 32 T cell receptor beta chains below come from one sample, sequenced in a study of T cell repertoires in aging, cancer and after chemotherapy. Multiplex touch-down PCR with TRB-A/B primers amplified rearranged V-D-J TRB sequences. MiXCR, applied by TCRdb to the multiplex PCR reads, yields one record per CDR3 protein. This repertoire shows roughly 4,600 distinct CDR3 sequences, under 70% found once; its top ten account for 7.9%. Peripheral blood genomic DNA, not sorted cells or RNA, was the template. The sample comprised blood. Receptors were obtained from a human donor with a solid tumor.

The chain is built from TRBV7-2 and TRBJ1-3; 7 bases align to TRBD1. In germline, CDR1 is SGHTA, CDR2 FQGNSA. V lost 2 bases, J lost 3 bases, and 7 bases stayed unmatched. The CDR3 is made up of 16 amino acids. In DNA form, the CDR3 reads TGTGCCAGCAGCTTATTTCAAGGGGGCAATGGAAACACCATATATTTT. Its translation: CASSLFQGGNGNTIYF.

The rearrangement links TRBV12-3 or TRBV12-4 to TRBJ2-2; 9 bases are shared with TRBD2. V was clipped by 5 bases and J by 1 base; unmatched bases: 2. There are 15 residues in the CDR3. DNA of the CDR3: TGTGCCAGCAGTCTTAGCGGGAGGAACACCGGGGAGCTGTTTTTT. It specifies CASSLSGRNTGELFF.

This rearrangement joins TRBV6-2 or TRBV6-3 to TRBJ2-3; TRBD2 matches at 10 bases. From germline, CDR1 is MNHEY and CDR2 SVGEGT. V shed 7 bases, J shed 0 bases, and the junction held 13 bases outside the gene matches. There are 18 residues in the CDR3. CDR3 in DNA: TGTGCCAGCAATCTGGCGACTAGCGGGCTTCCTAGCACAGATACGCAGTATTTT. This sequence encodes CASNLATSGLPSTDTQYF.

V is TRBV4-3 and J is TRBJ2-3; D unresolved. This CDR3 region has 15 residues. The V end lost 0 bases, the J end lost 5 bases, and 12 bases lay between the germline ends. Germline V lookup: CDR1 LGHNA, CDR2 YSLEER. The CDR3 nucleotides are TGCGCCAGCAGCCAAGATAGAGTCAGCCTAGATACGCAGTATTTT. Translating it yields CASSQDRVSLDTQYF.

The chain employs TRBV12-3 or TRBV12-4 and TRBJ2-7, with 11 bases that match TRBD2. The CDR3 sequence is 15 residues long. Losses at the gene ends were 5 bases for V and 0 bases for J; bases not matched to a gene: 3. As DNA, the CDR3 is TGTGCCAGCAGTACCACTAGCGGGGGCTCCTACGAGCAGTACTTC. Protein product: CASSTTSGGSYEQYF.

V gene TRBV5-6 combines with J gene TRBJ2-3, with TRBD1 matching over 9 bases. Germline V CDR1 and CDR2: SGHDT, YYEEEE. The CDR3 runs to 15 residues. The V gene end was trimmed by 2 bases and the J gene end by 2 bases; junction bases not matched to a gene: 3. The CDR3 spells CASSLQGAPTDTQYF. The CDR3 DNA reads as TGTGCCAGCAGCTTACAGGGGGCCCCCACAGATACGCAGTATTTT. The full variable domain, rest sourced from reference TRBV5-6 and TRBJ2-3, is DAGVTQSPTHLIKTRGQQVTLRCSPKSGHDTVSWYQQALGQGPQFIFQYYEEEERQRGNFPDRFSGHQFPNYSSELNVNALLLGDSALYLCASSLQGAPTDTQYFGPGTRLTVL.

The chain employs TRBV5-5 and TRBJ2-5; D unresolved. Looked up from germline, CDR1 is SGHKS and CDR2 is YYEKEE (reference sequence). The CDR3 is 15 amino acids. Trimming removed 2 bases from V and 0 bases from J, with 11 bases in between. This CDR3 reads CASSLRTDHQETQYF. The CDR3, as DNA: TGTGCCAGCAGCTTAAGGACGGACCACCAAGAGACCCAGTACTTC.

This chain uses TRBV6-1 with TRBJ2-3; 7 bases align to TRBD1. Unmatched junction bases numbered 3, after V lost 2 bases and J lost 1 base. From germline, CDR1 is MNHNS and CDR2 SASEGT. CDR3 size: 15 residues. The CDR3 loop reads CASSELGQRTDTQYF. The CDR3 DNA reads TGTGCCAGCAGTGAATTGGGACAGCGCACAGATACGCAGTATTTT.

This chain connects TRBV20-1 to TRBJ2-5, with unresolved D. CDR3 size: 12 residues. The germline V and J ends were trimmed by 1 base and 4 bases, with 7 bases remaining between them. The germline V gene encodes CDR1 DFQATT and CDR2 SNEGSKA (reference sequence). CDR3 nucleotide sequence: TGCAGTGCTAGAGCAGACCGAGAGACCCAGTACTTC. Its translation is CSARADRETQYF.

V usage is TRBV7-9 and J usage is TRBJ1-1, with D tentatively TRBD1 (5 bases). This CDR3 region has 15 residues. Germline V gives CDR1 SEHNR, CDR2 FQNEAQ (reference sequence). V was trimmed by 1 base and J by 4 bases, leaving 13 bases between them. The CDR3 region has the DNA TGTGCCAGCAGCTTAGTTCCGGCGGGGGGCACTGAAGCTTTCTTT. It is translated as CASSLVPAGGTEAFF.

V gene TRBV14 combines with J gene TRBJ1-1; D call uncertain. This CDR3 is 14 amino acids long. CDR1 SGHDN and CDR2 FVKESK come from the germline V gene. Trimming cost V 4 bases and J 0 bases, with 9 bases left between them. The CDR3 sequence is CASSPSSVNTEAFF. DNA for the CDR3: TGTGCCAGCAGCCCGTCGTCGGTGAACACTGAAGCTTTCTTT.

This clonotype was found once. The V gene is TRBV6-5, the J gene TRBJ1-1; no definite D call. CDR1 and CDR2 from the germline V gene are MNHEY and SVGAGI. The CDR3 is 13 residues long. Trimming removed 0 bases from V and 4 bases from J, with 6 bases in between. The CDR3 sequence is CASSYSRATEAFF. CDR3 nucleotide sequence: TGTGCCAGCAGTTACTCGAGAGCCACTGAAGCTTTCTTT.

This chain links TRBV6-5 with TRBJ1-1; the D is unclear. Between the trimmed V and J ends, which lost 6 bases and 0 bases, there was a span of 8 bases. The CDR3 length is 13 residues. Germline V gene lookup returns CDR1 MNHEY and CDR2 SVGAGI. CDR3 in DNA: TGTGCCAGCAGCGGACGGATGAACACTGAAGCTTTCTTT. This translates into CASSGRMNTEAFF.

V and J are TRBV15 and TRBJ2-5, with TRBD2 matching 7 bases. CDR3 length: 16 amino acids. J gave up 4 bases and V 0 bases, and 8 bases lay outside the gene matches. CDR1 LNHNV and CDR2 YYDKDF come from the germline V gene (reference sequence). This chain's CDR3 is CATSRDPGLEGETQYF. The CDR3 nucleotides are TGTGCCACCAGCAGAGACCCCGGACTAGAAGGAGAGACCCAGTACTTC.

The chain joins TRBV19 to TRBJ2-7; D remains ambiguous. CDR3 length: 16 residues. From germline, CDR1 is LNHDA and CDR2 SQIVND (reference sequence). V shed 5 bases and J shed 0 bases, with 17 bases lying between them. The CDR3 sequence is CASSSPTGPSSYEQYF. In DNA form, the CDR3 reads TGTGCCAGTAGTTCTCCGACGGGTCCTAGCTCCTACGAGCAGTACTTC.

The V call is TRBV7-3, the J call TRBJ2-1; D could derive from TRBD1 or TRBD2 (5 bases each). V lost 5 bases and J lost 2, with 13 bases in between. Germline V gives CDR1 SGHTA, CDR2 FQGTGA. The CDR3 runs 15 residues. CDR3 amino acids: CASSPTGTTYNEQFF. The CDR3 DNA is TGTGCCAGCAGCCCCACGGGGACCACCTACAATGAGCAGTTCTTC. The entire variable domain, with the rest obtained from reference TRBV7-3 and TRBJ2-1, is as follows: GAGVSQTPSNKVTEKGKYVELRCDPISGHTALYWYRQSLGQGPEFLIYFQGTGAADDSGLPNDRFFAVRPEGSVSTLKIQRTERGDSAVYLCASSPTGTTYNEQFFGPGTRLTVL.

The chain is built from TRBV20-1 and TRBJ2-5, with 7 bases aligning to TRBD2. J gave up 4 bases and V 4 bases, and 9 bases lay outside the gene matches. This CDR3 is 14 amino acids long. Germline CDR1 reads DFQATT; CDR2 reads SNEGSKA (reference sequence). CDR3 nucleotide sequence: TGCAGTGCTACCGATGGGGGGGGGGGAGAGACCCAGTACTTC. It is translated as CSATDGGGGETQYF.

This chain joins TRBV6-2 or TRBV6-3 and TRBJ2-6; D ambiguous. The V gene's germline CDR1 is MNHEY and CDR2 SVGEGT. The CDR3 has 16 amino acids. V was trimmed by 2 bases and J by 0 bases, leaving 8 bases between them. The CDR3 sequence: CASSYHPFSGANVLTF. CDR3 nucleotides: TGTGCCAGCAGTTACCATCCCTTCTCTGGGGCCAACGTCCTGACTTTC.

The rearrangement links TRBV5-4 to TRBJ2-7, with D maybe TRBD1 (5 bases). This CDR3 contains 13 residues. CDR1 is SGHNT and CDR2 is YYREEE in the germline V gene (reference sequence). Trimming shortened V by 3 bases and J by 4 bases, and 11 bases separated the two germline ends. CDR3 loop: CASSSVDKYEQYF. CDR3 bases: TGTGCCAGCAGCTCTGTGGACAAGTACGAGCAGTACTTC.

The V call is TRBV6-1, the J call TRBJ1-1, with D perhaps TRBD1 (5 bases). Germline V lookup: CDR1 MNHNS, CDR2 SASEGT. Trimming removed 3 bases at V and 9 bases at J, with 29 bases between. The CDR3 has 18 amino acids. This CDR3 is CASSDSLSGRGLKGKAFF. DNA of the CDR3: TGTGCCAGCAGTGACTCCCTTTCAGGGAGGGGTCTTAAAGGTAAAGCTTTCTTT.

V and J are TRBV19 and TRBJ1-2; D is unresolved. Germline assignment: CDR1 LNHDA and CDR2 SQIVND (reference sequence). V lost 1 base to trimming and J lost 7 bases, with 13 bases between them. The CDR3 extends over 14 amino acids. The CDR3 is CASSIGHRAPGYTF. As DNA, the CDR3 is TGTGCCAGTAGTATAGGCCACCGTGCCCCTGGCTACACCTTC.

In DNA form, the CDR3 reads TGTGCCAGCAGCTTAGGTAGAGACGCACGTGTCACTGAAGCTTTCTTT. Translated: CASSLGRDARVTEAFF. The chain joins TRBV7-2 to TRBJ1-1, with D hard to call. From germline, CDR1 is SGHTA and CDR2 FQGNSA. V was shortened by 1 base and J by 4 bases, with 16 bases between the two germline ends. The CDR3 consists of 16 residues.

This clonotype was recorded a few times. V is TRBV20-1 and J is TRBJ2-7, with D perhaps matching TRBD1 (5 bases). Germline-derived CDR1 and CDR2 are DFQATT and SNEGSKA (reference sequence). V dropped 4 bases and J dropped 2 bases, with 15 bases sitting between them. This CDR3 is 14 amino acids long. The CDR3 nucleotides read TGCAGTGCTAATCAACAGGTACTTACCTACGAGCAGTACTTC. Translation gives CSANQQVLTYEQYF.

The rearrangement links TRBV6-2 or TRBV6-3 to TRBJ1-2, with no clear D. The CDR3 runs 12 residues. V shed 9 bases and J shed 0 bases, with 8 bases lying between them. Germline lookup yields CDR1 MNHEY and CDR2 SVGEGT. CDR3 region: CASRRPNYGYTF. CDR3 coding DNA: TGTGCCAGTCGGAGACCTAACTATGGCTACACCTTC.

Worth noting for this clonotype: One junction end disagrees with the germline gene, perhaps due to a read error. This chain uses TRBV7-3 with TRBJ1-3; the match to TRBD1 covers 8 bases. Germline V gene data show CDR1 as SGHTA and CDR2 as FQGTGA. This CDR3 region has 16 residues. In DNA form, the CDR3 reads TGTGCCAGCAGCTTAACGGGCCAGGGGGCAGGAATCACCATATATTTT. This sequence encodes CASSLTGQGAGITIYF.

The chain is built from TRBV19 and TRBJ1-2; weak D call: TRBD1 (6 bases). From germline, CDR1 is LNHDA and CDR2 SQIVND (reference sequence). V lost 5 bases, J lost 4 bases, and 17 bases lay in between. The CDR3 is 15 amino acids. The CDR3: CASSGRREGGYGYTF. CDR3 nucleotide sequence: TGTGCCAGTAGTGGTAGACGCGAGGGGGGCTATGGCTACACCTTC.

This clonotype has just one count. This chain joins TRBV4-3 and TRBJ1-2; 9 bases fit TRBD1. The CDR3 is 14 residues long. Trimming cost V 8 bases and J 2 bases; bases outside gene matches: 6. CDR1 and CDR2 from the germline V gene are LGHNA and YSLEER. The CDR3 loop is CASSNRGRNYGYTF. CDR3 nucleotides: TGCGCCAGCTCAAACAGGGGGCGGAACTATGGCTACACCTTC.

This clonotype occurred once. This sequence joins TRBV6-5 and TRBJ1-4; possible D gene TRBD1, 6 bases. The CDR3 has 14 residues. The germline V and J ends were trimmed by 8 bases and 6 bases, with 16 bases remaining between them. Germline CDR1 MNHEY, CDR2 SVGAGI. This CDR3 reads CASGQGWAHEKLFF. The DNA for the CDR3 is TGTGCCAGCGGTCAGGGGTGGGCCCATGAAAAACTGTTTTTT.

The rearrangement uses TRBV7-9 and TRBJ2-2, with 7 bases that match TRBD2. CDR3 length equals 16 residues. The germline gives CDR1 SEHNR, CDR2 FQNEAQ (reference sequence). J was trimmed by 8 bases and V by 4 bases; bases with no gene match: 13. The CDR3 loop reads CASSSRRERSGGELFF. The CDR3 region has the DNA TGTGCCAGCAGCTCGCGGCGGGAGCGTTCGGGTGGGGAGCTGTTTTTT.

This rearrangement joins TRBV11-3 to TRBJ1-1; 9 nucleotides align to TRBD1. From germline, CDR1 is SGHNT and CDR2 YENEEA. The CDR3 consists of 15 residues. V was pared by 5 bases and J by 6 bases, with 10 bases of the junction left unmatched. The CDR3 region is CASSRTLDRGPEAFF. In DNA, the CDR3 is TGTGCCAGCAGCCGAACCTTGGACAGGGGCCCTGAAGCTTTCTTT.

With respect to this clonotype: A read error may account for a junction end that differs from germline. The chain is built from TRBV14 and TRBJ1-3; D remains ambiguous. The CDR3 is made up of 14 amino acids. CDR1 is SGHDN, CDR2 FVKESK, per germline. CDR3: CASSQRNSVNTIYF. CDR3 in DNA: TGTGCCAGCAGCCAAAGGAACTCTGTAAACACCATATATTTT.

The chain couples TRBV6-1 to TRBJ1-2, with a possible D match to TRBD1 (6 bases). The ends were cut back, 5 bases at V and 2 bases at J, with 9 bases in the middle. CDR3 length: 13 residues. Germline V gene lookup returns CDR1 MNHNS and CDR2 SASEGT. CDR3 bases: TGTGCCAGCAGTCGAGGGGGGAACTATGGCTACACCTTC. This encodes CASSRGGNYGYTF.